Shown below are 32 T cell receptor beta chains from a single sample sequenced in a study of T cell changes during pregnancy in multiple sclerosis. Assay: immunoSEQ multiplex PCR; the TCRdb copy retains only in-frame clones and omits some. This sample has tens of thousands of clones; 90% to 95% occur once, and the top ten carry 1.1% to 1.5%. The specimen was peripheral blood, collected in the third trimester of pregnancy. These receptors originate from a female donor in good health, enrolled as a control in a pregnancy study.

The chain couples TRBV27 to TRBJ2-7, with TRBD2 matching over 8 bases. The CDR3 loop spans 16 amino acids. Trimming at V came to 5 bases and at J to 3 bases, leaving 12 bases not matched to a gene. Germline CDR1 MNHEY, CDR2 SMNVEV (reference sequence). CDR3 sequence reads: CASSPSSGPTIYEQYF. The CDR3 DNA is TGTGCCAGCAGTCCGTCTAGCGGGCCCACAATCTACGAGCAGTACTTC.

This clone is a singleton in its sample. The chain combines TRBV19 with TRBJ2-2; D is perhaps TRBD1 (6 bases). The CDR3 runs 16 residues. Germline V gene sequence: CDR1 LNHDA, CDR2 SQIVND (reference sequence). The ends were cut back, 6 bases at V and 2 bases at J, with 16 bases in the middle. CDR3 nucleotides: TGTGCCAGTAGGTCAGCCGGGACACACAACACCGGGGAGCTGTTTTTT. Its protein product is CASRSAGTHNTGELFF.

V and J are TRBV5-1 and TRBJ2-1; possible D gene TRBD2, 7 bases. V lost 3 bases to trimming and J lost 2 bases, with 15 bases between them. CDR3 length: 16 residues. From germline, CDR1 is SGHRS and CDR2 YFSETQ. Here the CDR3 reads CASSWWGGQTYNEQFF. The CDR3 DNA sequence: TGCGCCAGCAGCTGGTGGGGGGGGCAGACCTACAATGAGCAGTTCTTC.

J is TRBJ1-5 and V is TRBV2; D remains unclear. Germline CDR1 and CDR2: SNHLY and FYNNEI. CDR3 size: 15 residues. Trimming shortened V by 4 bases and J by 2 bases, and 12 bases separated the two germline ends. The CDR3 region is CASSVSGSGNQPQHF. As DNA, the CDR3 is TGTGCCAGCAGTGTTTCGGGTTCGGGCAATCAGCCCCAGCATTTT.

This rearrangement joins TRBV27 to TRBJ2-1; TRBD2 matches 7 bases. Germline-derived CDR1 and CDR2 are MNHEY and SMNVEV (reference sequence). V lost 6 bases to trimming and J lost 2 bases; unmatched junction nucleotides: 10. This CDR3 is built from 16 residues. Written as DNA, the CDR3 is TGTGCCAGCAGCCTAATCGGCGGGAGACCCTACAATGAGCAGTTCTTC. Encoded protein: CASSLIGGRPYNEQFF.

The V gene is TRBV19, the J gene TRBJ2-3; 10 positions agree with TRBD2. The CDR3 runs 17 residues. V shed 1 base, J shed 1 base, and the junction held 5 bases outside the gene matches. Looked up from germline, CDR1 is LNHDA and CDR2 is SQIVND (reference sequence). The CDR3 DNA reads TGTGCCAGTAGTATAGGGACAGGGACTAGCGGCACAGATACGCAGTATTTT. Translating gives CASSIGTGTSGTDTQYF.

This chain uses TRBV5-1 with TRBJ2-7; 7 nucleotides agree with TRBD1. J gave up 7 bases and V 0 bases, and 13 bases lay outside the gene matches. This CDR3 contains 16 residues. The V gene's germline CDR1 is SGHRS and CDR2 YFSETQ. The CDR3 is CASSLAILSTGREQYF. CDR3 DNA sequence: TGCGCCAGCAGCTTGGCCATCCTTTCGACAGGGCGGGAGCAGTACTTC.

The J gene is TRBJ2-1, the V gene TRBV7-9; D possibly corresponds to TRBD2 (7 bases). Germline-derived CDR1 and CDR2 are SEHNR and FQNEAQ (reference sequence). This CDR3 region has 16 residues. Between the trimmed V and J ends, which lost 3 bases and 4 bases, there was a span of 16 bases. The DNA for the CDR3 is TGTGCCAGCAGCTTGGGGGGCGGGAGTAGGTACAATGAGCAGTTCTTC. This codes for CASSLGGGSRYNEQFF.

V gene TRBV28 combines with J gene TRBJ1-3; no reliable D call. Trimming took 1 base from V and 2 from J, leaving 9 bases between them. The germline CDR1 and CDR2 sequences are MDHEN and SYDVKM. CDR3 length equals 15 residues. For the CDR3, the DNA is TGTGCCAGCAGTTTATTTGCGCGGCCTGGAAACACCATATATTTT. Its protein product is CASSLFARPGNTIYF.

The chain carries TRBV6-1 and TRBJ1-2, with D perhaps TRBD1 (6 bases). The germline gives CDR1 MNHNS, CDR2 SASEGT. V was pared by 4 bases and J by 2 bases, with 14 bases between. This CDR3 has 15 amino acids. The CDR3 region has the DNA TGTGCCAGCAGTGGGGCCAGGGGACTAAACTATGGCTACACCTTC. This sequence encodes CASSGARGLNYGYTF.

The CDR3: CASSLPGTSGRTDTQYF. CDR3 coding DNA: TGCGCCAGCAGCCTTCCAGGGACTAGCGGGAGGACAGATACGCAGTATTTT. This chain links TRBV5-1 with TRBJ2-3, with 15 bases matching TRBD2. Per germline, CDR1 SGHRS and CDR2 YFSETQ. V trimming: 4 bases; J trimming: 3 bases; junction bases outside the gene matches: 6. This CDR3 contains 17 residues.

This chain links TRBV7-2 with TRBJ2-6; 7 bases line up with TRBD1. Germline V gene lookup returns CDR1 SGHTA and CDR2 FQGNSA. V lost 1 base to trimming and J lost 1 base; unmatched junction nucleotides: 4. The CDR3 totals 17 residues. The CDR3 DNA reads TGTGCCAGCAGCTTAGTAGGGGGCGCGTCTGGGGCCAACGTCCTGACTTTC. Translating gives CASSLVGGASGANVLTF. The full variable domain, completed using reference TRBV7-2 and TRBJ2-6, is GAGVSQSPSNKVTEKGKDVELRCDPISGHTALYWYRQSLGQGLEFLIYFQGNSAPDKSGLPSDRFSAERTGGSVSTLTIQRTQQEDSAVYLCASSLVGGASGANVLTFGAGSRLTVL.

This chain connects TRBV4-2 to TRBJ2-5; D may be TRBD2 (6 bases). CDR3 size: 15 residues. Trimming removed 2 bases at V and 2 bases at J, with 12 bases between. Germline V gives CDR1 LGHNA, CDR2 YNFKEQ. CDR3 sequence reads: CASSQPGTDQETQYF. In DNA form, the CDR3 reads TGTGCCAGCAGCCAACCCGGGACTGATCAAGAGACCCAGTACTTC.

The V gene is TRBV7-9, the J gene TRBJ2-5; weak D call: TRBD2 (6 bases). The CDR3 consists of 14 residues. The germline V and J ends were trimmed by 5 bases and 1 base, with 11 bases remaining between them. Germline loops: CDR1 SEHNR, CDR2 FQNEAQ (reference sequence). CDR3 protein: CASSLGLTQETQYF. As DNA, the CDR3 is TGTGCCAGCAGCCTAGGACTAACCCAAGAGACCCAGTACTTC.

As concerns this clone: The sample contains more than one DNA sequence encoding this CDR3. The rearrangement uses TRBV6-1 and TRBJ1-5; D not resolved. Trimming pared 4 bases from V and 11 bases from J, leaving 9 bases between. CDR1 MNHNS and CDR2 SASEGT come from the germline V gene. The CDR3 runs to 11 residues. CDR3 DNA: TGTGCCAGCAGTGCTTCTACGGCCCAGCATTTT. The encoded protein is CASSASTAQHF.

CDR3 nucleotide sequence: TGTGCCAGCAGTCCGCGGGACCCCCTGGCTGGTCAGCCCCAGCATTTT. It translates to CASSPRDPLAGQPQHF. The chain is built from TRBV28 and TRBJ1-5, with a weak D call TRBD1 (5 bases). V lost 5 bases and J lost 6, with 20 bases in between. Per the germline V gene, CDR1 is MDHEN and CDR2 is SYDVKM. The CDR3 contains 16 residues.

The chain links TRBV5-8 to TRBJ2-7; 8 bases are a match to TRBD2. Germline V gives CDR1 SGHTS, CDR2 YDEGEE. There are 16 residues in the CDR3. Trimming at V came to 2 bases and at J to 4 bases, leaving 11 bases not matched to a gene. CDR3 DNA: TGTGCCAGCAGCTTAACGTCGACTAGCGCGACGTACGAGCAGTACTTC. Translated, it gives CASSLTSTSATYEQYF. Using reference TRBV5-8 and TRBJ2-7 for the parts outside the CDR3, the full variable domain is EAGVTQSPTHLIKTRGQQATLRCSPISGHTSVYWYQQALGLGLQFLLWYDEGEERNRGNFPPRFSGRQFPNYSSELNVNALELEDSALYLCASSLTSTSATYEQYFGPGTRLTVT.

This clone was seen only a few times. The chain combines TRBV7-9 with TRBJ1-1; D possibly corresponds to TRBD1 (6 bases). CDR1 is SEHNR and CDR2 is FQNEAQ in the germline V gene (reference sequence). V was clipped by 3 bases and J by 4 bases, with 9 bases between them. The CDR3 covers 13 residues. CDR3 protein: CASSFVGATEAFF. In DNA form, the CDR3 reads TGTGCCAGCAGCTTTGTGGGGGCCACTGAAGCTTTCTTT.

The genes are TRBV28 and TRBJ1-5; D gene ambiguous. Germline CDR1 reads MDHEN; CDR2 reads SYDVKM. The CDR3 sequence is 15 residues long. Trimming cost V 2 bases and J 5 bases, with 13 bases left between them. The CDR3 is CASSLGWSSYQPQHF. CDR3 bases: TGTGCCAGCAGTTTAGGGTGGAGCAGCTATCAGCCCCAGCATTTT.

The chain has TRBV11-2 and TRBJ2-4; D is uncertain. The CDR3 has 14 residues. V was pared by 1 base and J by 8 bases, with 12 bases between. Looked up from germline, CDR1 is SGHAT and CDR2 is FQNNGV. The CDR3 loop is CASSLGRSGYIQYF. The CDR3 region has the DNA TGTGCCAGCAGCTTAGGGAGAAGTGGATACATTCAGTACTTC.

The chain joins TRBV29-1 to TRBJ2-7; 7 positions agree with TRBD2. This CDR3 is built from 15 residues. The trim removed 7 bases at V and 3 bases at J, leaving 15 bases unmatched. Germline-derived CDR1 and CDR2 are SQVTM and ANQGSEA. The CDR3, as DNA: TGCAGCGCTCTCCGGTTTGCGGGGGAACACTACGAGCAGTACTTC. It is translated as CSALRFAGEHYEQYF.

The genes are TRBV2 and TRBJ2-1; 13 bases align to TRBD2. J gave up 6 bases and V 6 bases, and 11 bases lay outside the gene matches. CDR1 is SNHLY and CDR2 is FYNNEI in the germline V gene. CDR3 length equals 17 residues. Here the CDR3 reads CASRDTSGRAPSNEQFF. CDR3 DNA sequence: TGTGCCAGCAGAGACACTAGCGGGAGGGCCCCGAGCAATGAGCAGTTCTTC.

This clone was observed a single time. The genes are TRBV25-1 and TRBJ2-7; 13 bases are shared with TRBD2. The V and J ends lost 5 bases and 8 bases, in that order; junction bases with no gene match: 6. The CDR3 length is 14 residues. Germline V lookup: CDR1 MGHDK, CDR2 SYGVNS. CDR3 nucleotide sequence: TGTGCCAGCAGTCCTGTGGGACTAGCGGGACAGCAGTACTTC. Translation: CASSPVGLAGQQYF.

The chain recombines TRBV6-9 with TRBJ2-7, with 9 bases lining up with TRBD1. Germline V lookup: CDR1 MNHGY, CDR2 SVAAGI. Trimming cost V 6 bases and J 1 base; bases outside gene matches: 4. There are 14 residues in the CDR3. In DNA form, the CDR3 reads TGTGCCAGCAGCCCAGACAGGGGGTCCTACGAGCAGTACTTC. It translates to CASSPDRGSYEQYF.

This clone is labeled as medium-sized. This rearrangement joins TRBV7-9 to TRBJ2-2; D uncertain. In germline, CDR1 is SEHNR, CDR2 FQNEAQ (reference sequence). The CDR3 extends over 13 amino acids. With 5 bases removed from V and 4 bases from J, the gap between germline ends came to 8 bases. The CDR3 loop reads CASSPPGTGELFF. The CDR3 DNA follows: TGTGCCAGCAGCCCTCCGGGCACCGGGGAGCTGTTTTTT.

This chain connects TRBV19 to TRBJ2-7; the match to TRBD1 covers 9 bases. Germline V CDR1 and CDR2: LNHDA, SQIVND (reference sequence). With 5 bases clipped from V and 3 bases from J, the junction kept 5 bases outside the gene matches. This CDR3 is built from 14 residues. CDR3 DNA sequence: TGTGCCAGTAGTCGGACAGGGGATCTCTACGAGCAGTACTTC. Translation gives CASSRTGDLYEQYF.

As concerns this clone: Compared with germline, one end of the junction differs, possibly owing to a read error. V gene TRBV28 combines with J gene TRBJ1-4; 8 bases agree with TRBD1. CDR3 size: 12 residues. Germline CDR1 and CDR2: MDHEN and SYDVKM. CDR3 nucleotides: TGTGCCAGCAGCAACCACCCCCGGGACAGGCTTTTT. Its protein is CASSNHPRDRLF.

The CDR3 protein is CASSPLFTGANVLTF. The CDR3 nucleotides read TGTGCCAGCAGTCCCTTGTTTACTGGGGCCAACGTCCTGACTTTC. The rearrangement joins TRBV27 to TRBJ2-6; D is uncertain. Germline loops: CDR1 MNHEY, CDR2 SMNVEV (reference sequence). The CDR3 has 15 residues. Trimming left V 5 bases short and J 2 bases short, with 10 bases between.

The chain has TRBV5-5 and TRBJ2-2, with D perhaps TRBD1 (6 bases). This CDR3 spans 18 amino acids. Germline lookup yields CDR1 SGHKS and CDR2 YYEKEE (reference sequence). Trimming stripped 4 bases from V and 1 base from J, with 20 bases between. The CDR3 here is CASSRRGVQGRNTGELFF. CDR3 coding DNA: TGTGCCAGCAGCCGACGAGGGGTACAGGGCCGGAACACCGGGGAGCTGTTTTTT.

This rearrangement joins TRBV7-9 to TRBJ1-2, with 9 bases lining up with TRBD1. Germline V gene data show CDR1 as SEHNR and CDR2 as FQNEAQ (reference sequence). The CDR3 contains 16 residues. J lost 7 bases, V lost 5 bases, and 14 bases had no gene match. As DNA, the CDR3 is TGTGCCAGCAGCGCATGGGGCCTGACAGGGGGATTTGGCTACACCTTC. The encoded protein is CASSAWGLTGGFGYTF.

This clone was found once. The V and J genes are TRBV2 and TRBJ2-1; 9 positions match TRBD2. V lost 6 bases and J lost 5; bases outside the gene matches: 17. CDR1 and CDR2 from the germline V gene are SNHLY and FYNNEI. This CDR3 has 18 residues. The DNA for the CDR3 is TGTGCCAGCAGGAGCGTTAGGGGCGGGAGGGATAAGAACAATGAGCAGTTCTTC. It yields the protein CASRSVRGGRDKNNEQFF.

The CDR3 spells CASSMKGDWGYTF. The CDR3 DNA follows: TGTGCCAGCTCCATGAAGGGGGATTGGGGCTACACCTTC. The chain recombines TRBV5-4 with TRBJ1-2, with D tentatively TRBD1 (6 bases). There are 13 residues in the CDR3. In germline, CDR1 is SGHNT, CDR2 YYREEE (reference sequence). The V end was cut by 7 bases, the J end by 8 bases, with 18 bases between.